These 18 T cell receptor beta chains originate from one sample sequenced in a study of T cell repertoires in cytomegalovirus infection. TCRdb reprocessed the reads with MiXCR, giving one entry per CDR3 protein. The sample shows 830,000 or so distinct CDR3 sequences, approximately 30% of them seen only once. No antigens are known for them. Here the sequenced sample was cultured CD8+ T cells from PBMCs, taken from culture after CMV antigen stimulation. These receptors were collected from a human donor in good health (CMV status not recorded). Some clones in this sample may be carry-over from other donors' samples.

This clonotype appeared a few times. Germline is not matched at one junction end, which may reflect a read error. This chain joins TRBV28 and TRBJ1-5, with D possibly TRBD1 on 5 matching bases. Germline loops: CDR1 MDHEN, CDR2 SYDVKM. The CDR3 runs 15 residues. The DNA of the CDR3 is TGTGCCAGCAGCTTATCCTCAGAGACAGATCAGCCCCAGCATTTT. Protein sequence: CASSLSSETDQPQHF.

A few counts support this clonotype. This sequence joins TRBV12-5 and TRBJ1-5; TRBD1 might be the D (6 bases). The CDR3 loop spans 18 amino acids. The V end was cut by 1 base, the J end by 0 bases, with 16 bases between. Germline V gene data show CDR1 as LGHNT and CDR2 as FRNRAP. This CDR3 reads CASGLGTDTVNSNQPQHF. The CDR3 coding sequence is TGTGCTAGTGGTTTGGGGACAGACACTGTTAATAGCAATCAGCCCCAGCATTTT.

This clonotype was counted many times. The chain joins TRBV7-9 to TRBJ2-2, with D unclear. V was trimmed by 5 bases and J by 6 bases, leaving 10 bases between them. The CDR3 totals 13 residues. Germline values: CDR1 SEHNR, CDR2 FQNEAQ (reference sequence). The CDR3 DNA reads as TGTGCCAGCAGCGCACGGCCGGCCGGGGAGCTGTTTTTT. Translating gives CASSARPAGELFF.

The J gene is TRBJ1-5, the V gene TRBV6-2 or TRBV6-3, with 11 nucleotides matching TRBD1. The CDR3 has 18 amino acids. In germline, CDR1 is MNHEY, CDR2 SVGEGT. V was clipped by 2 bases and J by 1 base; unmatched bases: 7. The CDR3 loop is CASSYRTGGYPSNQPQHF. The CDR3 region has the DNA TGTGCCAGCAGTTACAGGACAGGGGGCTATCCCAGCAATCAGCCCCAGCATTTT.

This clonotype was observed a handful of times. As DNA, the CDR3 is TGTGCCAGCAGCTTCGGACGGGAGGGGACAGATACGCAGTATTTT. Protein: CASSFGREGTDTQYF. J is TRBJ2-3 and V is TRBV11-3, with TRBD2 matching 8 bases. The trim removed 3 bases at V and 3 bases at J, leaving 5 bases unmatched. CDR1 and CDR2 (germline): SGHNT, YENEEA. There are 15 residues in the CDR3.

The V and J genes are TRBV7-8 and TRBJ2-7, with 7 bases that match TRBD2. CDR1 is SGHVS and CDR2 is FQNEAQ in the germline V gene. The CDR3 covers 14 residues. J lost 1 base, V lost 3 bases, and 3 bases had no gene match. CDR3 sequence: CASSFSGGSYEQYV. The CDR3 nucleotides are TGTGCCAGCAGCTTTTCGGGAGGATCCTACGAGCAGTACGTC.

This clonotype was counted ten times or more. This rearrangement joins TRBV6-1 to TRBJ1-2, with 9 bases identical to TRBD1. The CDR3 contains 12 residues. V was pared by 6 bases and J by 8 bases, with 4 bases of the junction left unmatched. CDR1 and CDR2 (germline): MNHNS, SASEGT. The DNA of the CDR3 is TGTGCCAGCAGGGGACAGGGTGGCGGCTACACCTTC. Amino acid sequence: CASRGQGGGYTF.

In this sample, this clonotype turned up a few times. The chain uses TRBV5-1 and TRBJ1-1; D perhaps matches TRBD1 (5 bases). CDR1 is SGHRS, CDR2 YFSETQ, per germline. The CDR3 has 15 residues. V was shortened by 5 bases and J by 0 bases, with 14 bases between the two germline ends. CDR3 sequence (DNA): TGCGCCAGCAGTCTTCGAGACAGTTTGAACACTGAAGCTTTCTTT. It specifies CASSLRDSLNTEAFF.

The chain links TRBV12-5 to TRBJ1-2; D not resolved. The CDR3 has 14 amino acids. V was shortened by 3 bases and J by 3 bases, with 11 bases between the two germline ends. Germline V gene lookup returns CDR1 LGHNT and CDR2 FRNRAP. The CDR3 protein is CASGFSGFYYGYTF. CDR3 nucleotide sequence: TGTGCTAGTGGTTTCTCGGGGTTTTACTATGGCTACACCTTC.

This clonotype showed up just a few times. The rearrangement joins TRBV7-2 to TRBJ1-5, with TRBD1 as a possible D gene (6 bases). Germline values: CDR1 SGHTA, CDR2 FQGNSA. The CDR3 extends over 13 amino acids. Trimming shortened V by 10 bases and J by 5 bases, and 15 bases separated the two germline ends. The CDR3 spells CAITRGPDQPQHF. As DNA, the CDR3 is TGTGCCATCACCAGGGGACCGGATCAGCCCCAGCATTTT.

The V and J genes are TRBV6-5 and TRBJ2-1; 12 bases map to TRBD2. This CDR3 region has 18 residues. Germline CDR1 is MNHEY and CDR2 is SVGAGI. Trimming took 2 bases from V and 6 from J; bases not matched to a gene: 11. The chain's CDR3 is CASSYAPRTSGVTNEQFF. The CDR3 DNA reads as TGTGCCAGCAGTTACGCCCCCAGGACTAGCGGGGTTACCAATGAGCAGTTCTTC.

The J gene is TRBJ2-7, the V gene TRBV2, with D tentatively TRBD2 (7 bases). From germline, CDR1 is SNHLY and CDR2 FYNNEI. The CDR3 sequence is 15 residues long. The germline V and J ends were trimmed by 4 bases and 3 bases, with 16 bases remaining between them. For the CDR3, the DNA is TGTGCCAGCAGTGGGATGTTCGGGGGGCTCTACGAGCAGTACGTC. Translated: CASSGMFGGLYEQYV.

The chain joins TRBV2 to TRBJ1-2; D not certain. There are 13 residues in the CDR3. V was trimmed by 6 bases and J by 4 bases, leaving 12 bases between them. Germline CDR1 SNHLY, CDR2 FYNNEI. The CDR3 protein is CASRPLNGYGYTF. The CDR3 DNA sequence: TGTGCCAGCAGGCCTTTGAACGGCTATGGCTACACCTTC.

V and J are TRBV2 and TRBJ2-7; D remains ambiguous. The V end lost 1 base, the J end lost 5 bases, and 6 bases lay between the germline ends. CDR3 length: 12 amino acids. Germline V CDR1 and CDR2: SNHLY, FYNNEI. Here the CDR3 DNA reads TGTGCCAGCAGTGAAGTCCGTCACGAGCAGTACTTC. Protein: CASSEVRHEQYF.

The table lists this clonotype with a few counts. The rearrangement uses TRBV6-8 and TRBJ2-5; D is unclear. CDR1 and CDR2 (germline): MNHGY, SAAAGT. The length of the CDR3 is 15 residues. V dropped 2 bases and J dropped 1 base, with 11 bases sitting between them. In DNA form, the CDR3 reads TGTGCCAGCAGTTACGTTGTCCGGCCCCAAGAGACCCAGTACTTC. Translation: CASSYVVRPQETQYF.

This clonotype was counted ten times or more. The V and J genes are TRBV7-2 and TRBJ2-3; no clear D gene. Germline values: CDR1 SGHTA, CDR2 FQGNSA. The CDR3 is 15 amino acids. V dropped 5 bases and J dropped 0 bases, with 12 bases sitting between them. CDR3 sequence: CASSIPLTSTDTQYF. CDR3 nucleotides: TGTGCCAGCAGCATTCCCCTGACTAGCACAGATACGCAGTATTTT.

This chain connects TRBV6-1 to TRBJ2-4, with 9 bases identical to TRBD1. The ends lost 4 bases at V and 2 bases at J; junction bases unmatched: 9. The CDR3 has 17 residues. Germline CDR1 MNHNS, CDR2 SASEGT. CDR3 amino acids: CASSALGTGRTKNIQYF. In DNA, the CDR3 is TGTGCCAGCAGTGCGCTTGGGACAGGGAGAACCAAAAACATTCAGTACTTC.

This clonotype has ten or more counts. This chain links TRBV10-2 with TRBJ2-5; TRBD2 matches at 9 bases. CDR1 is WSHSY and CDR2 is SAAADI in the germline V gene. Trimming took 6 bases from V and 1 from J; bases not matched to a gene: 15. The CDR3 consists of 18 residues. The CDR3 region has the DNA TGCGCCAGCAGCAAGACCCATTTTAGCGGGGGCCTCCAAGAGACCCAGTACTTC. It is translated as CASSKTHFSGGLQETQYF.